The T cell receptor (beta chain) described here comes from a study of T cell repertoires in breast cancer. The expanded emulsion RT-PCR method captured paired alpha and beta chains from CD8+ T cells. In the case of this clonotype: Its specificity is not known.

The study, taken as a whole, reports: TCR overlap with tumor was approximately 8% in involved nodes and 2% in tumor-free nodes. Discarding singleton TCRs may have missed genuine antitumor clones. Varied nucleotide sequences encoding shared TCRs suggest antigen-driven selection and expansion. TRBV7 predominance in shared TCRs may reflect tumor recognition or mispriming.

A second nested PCR with blocking oligonucleotides suppressed unpaired genes. TCRdb redid the calling of the emulsion pairing reads with MiXCR, one entry per CDR3 protein. The sample lists about 40,000 distinct CDR3 sequences; under 50% were seen once. From germline, CDR1 is SGHRS and CDR2 YFSETQ. There are 14 residues in the CDR3. The ends lost 3 bases at V and 3 bases at J; junction bases unmatched: 2. The clonotype originates from a pool of human donors with breast cancer or a healthy control (not recorded which). Sequenced input: CD8+ T cells. The gene calls are TRBV5-1 and TRBJ1-1; 10 positions agree with TRBD1. As DNA, the CDR3 is TGCGCCAGCAGCTCGACAGGGGGCCACACTGAAGCTTTCTTT. Protein sequence: CASSSTGGHTEAFF.